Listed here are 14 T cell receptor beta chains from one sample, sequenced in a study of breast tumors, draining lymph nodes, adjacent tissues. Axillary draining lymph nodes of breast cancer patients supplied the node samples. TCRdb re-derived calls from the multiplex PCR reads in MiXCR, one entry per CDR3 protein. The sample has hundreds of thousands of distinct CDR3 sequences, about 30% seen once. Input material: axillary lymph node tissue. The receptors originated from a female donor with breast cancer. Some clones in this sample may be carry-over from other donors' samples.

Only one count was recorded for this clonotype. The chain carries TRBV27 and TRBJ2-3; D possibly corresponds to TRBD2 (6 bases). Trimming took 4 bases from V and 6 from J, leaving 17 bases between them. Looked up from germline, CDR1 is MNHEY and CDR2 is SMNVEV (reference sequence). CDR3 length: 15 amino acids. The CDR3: CASSSGAGAGDTQYF. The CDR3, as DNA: TGTGCCAGCAGTTCGGGAGCGGGCGCGGGGGATACGCAGTATTTT.

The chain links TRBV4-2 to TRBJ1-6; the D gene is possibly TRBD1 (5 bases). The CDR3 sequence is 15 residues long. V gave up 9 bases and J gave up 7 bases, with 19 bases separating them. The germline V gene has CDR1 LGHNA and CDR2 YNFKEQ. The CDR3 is CASTPRQRFNSPLHF. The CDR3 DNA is TGTGCCAGTACACCGAGACAGCGTTTCAATTCACCCCTCCACTTT.

Here the CDR3 reads CASSLSGGLAGIPDTQYF. The CDR3 DNA reads as TGTGCCAGCAGCTTATCGGGGGGGCTAGCGGGAATTCCAGATACGCAGTATTTT. The gene calls are TRBV7-3 and TRBJ2-3; 9 nucleotides agree with TRBD2. The CDR3 extends over 18 amino acids. Germline V gene data show CDR1 as SGHTA and CDR2 as FQGTGA. V shed 2 bases and J 4 bases; nucleotides not matched to a gene: 13.

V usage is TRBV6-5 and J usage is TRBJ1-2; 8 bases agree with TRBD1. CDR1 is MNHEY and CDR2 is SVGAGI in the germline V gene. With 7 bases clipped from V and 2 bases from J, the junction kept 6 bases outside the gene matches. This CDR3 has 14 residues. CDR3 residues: CASKFDRGNYGYTF. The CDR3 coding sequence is TGTGCCAGCAAGTTCGACAGGGGAAACTATGGCTACACCTTC.

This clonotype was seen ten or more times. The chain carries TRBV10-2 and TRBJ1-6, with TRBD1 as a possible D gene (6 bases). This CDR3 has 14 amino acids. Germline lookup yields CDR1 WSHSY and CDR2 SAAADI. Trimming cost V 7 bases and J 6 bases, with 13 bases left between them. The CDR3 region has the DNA TGCGCCAGCACCCATCAGGGGAGTAATTCACCCCTCCACTTT. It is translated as CASTHQGSNSPLHF.

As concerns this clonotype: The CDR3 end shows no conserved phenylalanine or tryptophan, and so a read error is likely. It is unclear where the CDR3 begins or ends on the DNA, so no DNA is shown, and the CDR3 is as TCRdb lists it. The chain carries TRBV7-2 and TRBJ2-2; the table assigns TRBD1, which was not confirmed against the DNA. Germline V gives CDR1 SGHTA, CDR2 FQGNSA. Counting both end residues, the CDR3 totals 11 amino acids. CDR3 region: CASSLGAGQTS.

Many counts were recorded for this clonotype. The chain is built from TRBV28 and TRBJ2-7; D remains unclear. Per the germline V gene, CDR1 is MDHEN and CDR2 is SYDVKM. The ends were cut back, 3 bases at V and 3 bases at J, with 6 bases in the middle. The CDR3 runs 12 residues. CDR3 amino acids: CASSLENYEQYF. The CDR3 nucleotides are TGTGCCAGCAGTTTGGAAAACTACGAGCAGTACTTC.

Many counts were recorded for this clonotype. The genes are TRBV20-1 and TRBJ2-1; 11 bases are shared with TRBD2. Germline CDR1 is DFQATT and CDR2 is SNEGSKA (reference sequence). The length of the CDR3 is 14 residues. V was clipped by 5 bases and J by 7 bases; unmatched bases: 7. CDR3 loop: CSAVSGRAVNEQFF. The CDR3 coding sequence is TGCAGTGCTGTTAGCGGGAGGGCCGTGAATGAGCAGTTCTTC.

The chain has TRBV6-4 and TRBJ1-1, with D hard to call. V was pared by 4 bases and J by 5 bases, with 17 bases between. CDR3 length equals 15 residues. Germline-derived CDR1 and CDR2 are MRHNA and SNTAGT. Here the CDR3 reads CASSAAGGGRTEAFF. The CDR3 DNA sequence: TGTGCCAGCAGTGCCGCAGGAGGAGGGCGAACTGAAGCTTTCTTT.

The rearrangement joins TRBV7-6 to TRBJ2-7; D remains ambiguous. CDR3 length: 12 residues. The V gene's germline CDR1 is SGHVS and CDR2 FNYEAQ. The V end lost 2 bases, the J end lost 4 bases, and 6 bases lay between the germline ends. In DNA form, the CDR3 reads TGTGCCAGCAGCTTATGGCGGTACGAGCAGTACTTC. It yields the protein CASSLWRYEQYF.

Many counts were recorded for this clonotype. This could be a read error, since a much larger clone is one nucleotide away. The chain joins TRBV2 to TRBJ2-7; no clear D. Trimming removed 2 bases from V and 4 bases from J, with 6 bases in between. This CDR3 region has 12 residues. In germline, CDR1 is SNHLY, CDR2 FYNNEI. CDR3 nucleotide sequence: TGTGCCAGCAGTGAAAGGTCGTACGAGCAGTACTTC. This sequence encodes CASSERSYEQYF.

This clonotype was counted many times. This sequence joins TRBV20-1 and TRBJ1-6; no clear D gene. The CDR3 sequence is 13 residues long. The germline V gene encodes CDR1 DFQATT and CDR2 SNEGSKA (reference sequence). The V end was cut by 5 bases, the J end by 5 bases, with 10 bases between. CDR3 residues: CSASGSNNSPLHF. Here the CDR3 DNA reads TGCAGTGCTTCGGGATCGAATAATTCACCCCTCCACTTT.

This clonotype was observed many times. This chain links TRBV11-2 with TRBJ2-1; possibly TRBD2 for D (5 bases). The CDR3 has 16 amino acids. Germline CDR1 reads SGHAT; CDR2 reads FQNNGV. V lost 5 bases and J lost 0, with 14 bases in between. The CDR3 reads CASSPTRDNSYNEQFF. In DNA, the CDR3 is TGTGCCAGCAGCCCTACTCGGGATAACTCCTACAATGAGCAGTTCTTC.

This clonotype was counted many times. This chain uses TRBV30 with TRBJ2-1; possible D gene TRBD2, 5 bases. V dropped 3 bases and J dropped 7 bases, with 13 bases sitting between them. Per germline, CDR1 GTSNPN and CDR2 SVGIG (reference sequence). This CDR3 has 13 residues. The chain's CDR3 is CAWSPTPGNEQFF. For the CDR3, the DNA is TGTGCCTGGAGCCCCACTCCGGGAAATGAGCAGTTCTTC.